The 3 T cell receptor beta chains listed next were all sequenced from one sample in a study of shared clonotypes between healthy human individuals. The naive CD8 subset, CD45RO-negative cells positively selected for CCR7, excluded terminally differentiated effector memory CD45RA+ cells. The data were produced by immunoSEQ multiplex PCR, yet TCRdb's version contains in-frame clones alone and is incomplete. This sample carries roughly 2 million clones, just under 95% of them seen once, and the ten largest clones take roughly 1.1%. Sequencing was carried out using naive CD8+ T cells sorted from blood. The source of these receptors is a man aged 18 to 30 in good health.

V gene TRBV6-5 combines with J gene TRBJ2-7; D gene uncertain. The V gene's germline CDR1 is MNHEY and CDR2 SVGAGI. The CDR3 consists of 13 residues. V gave up 5 bases and J gave up 0 bases, with 8 bases separating them. Written as DNA, the CDR3 is TGTGCCAGCAGTACCGACGGCTCCTACGAGCAGTACTTC. Translating gives CASSTDGSYEQYF.

V and J are TRBV28 and TRBJ2-3; D unresolved. The CDR3 contains 15 residues. Deletions cut 2 bases from V and 2 bases from J, with 11 bases between. Germline V gene data show CDR1 as MDHEN and CDR2 as SYDVKM. CDR3 amino acids: CASSLGNSYTDTQYF. The CDR3 DNA sequence: TGTGCCAGCAGTTTAGGAAACAGTTACACAGATACGCAGTATTTT. Supplemented by reference TRBV28 and TRBJ2-3, the full variable domain reads DVKVTQSSRYLVKRTGEKVFLECVQDMDHENMFWYRQDPGLGLRLIYFSYDVKMKEKGDIPEGYSVSREKKERFSLILESASTNQTSMYLCASSLGNSYTDTQYFGPGTRLTVL.

The chain carries TRBV27 and TRBJ2-7; 9 bases are a match to TRBD2. Germline V gives CDR1 MNHEY, CDR2 SMNVEV (reference sequence). The CDR3 contains 15 residues. Trimming took 2 bases from V and 2 from J; bases not matched to a gene: 4. CDR3 protein: CASSLNPSGAYEQYF. The CDR3 DNA follows: TGTGCCAGCAGTTTAAATCCTAGCGGGGCCTACGAGCAGTACTTC.